A single sample gave rise to the 26 T cell receptor beta chains below, sequenced in a study of blood T cell repertoires in COVID-19. TCRdb's copy holds only in-frame clones and misses some; the assay was immunoSEQ multiplex PCR. Of 90,000 to 150,000 clones listed, 70% to 80% are singletons. What was sequenced was peripheral blood. These receptors all stem from a woman aged 80 or older with acute or convalescent COVID-19.

Only a few counts were recorded for this clone. The V gene is TRBV18, the J gene TRBJ1-1, with D perhaps matching TRBD1 (6 bases). V lost 5 bases to trimming and J lost 5 bases, with 18 bases between them. Germline-derived CDR1 and CDR2 are KGHSH and LQKENI. This CDR3 is built from 15 residues. Here the CDR3 DNA reads TGTGCCAGCTCATATGGACAAGGGGGTACAACTGAAGCTTTCTTT. It is translated as CASSYGQGGTTEAFF.

V is TRBV7-2 and J is TRBJ2-1; TRBD2 is a possible D gene (7 bases). V lost 5 bases to trimming and J lost 1 base, with 15 bases between them. The CDR3 has 16 amino acids. Germline CDR1 SGHTA, CDR2 FQGNSA. This chain's CDR3 is CASSPGGPGSYNEQFF. CDR3 DNA: TGTGCCAGCAGCCCCGGGGGGCCCGGGTCCTACAATGAGCAGTTCTTC. The variable domain in full, completed from reference TRBV7-2 and TRBJ2-1, reads GAGVSQSPSNKVTEKGKDVELRCDPISGHTALYWYRQSLGQGLEFLIYFQGNSAPDKSGLPSDRFSAERTGGSVSTLTIQRTQQEDSAVYLCASSPGGPGSYNEQFFGPGTRLTVL.

The chain joins TRBV11-3 to TRBJ1-1; D is undetermined. The V and J ends lost 3 bases and 2 bases respectively, with 7 bases between them. Germline V gene lookup returns CDR1 SGHNT and CDR2 YENEEA. The CDR3 runs 13 residues. As DNA, the CDR3 is TGTGCCAGCAGCTTTACGGTTAACACTGAAGCTTTCTTT. It specifies CASSFTVNTEAFF.

This chain connects TRBV29-1 to TRBJ2-7, with TRBD2 identical over 7 bases. The germline gives CDR1 SQVTM, CDR2 ANQGSEA. CDR3 size: 11 residues. CDR3 region: CSGSTGGEQYF. CDR3 sequence (DNA): TGCAGTGGATCGACCGGGGGGGAGCAGTACTTC.

The J gene is TRBJ1-1, the V gene TRBV15, with D perhaps TRBD1 (6 bases). Between the trimmed V and J ends, which lost 3 bases and 1 base, there was a span of 15 bases. Germline V gene sequence: CDR1 LNHNV, CDR2 YYDKDF (reference sequence). This CDR3 comprises 16 residues. CDR3 DNA sequence: TGTGCCACCAGCAGTCCCCCTTACAGGGCGAACACTGAAGCTTTCTTT. Its protein product is CATSSPPYRANTEAFF. Full variable domain (rest looked up from reference TRBV15 and TRBJ1-1): DAMVIQNPRYQVTQFGKPVTLSCSQTLNHNVMYWYQQKSSQAPKLLFHYYDKDFNNEADTPDNFQSRRPNTSFCFLDIRSPGLGDTAMYLCATSSPPYRANTEAFFGQGTRLTVV.

The V gene is TRBV6-5, the J gene TRBJ1-1, with D maybe TRBD1 (5 bases). There are 14 residues in the CDR3. Germline lookup yields CDR1 MNHEY and CDR2 SVGAGI. V was pared by 2 bases and J by 5 bases, with 12 bases between. CDR3 nucleotides: TGTGCCAGCAGTTACAGGGGTGGCGGAACTGAAGCTTTCTTT. This translates into CASSYRGGGTEAFF.

The chain combines TRBV29-1 with TRBJ2-1; the D gene is possibly TRBD2 (5 bases). CDR3 length equals 14 residues. CDR1 is SQVTM, CDR2 ANQGSEA, per germline. Trimming shortened V by 6 bases and J by 0 bases, and 12 bases separated the two germline ends. Written as DNA, the CDR3 is TGCAGCGTAGCCCTACGGGGCTCCTACAATGAGCAGTTCTTC. It codes for CSVALRGSYNEQFF.

V usage is TRBV27 and J usage is TRBJ2-1, with a weak D call TRBD2 (5 bases). CDR3 length: 17 residues. Trimming shortened V by 0 bases and J by 0 bases, and 12 bases separated the two germline ends. Germline CDR1 MNHEY, CDR2 SMNVEV (reference sequence). The CDR3 reads CASSLSTPSFSYNEQFF. CDR3 DNA sequence: TGTGCCAGCAGTTTATCGACCCCTAGCTTCTCCTACAATGAGCAGTTCTTC.

The gene calls are TRBV19 and TRBJ1-5; D unresolved. Germline values: CDR1 LNHDA, CDR2 SQIVND (reference sequence). The CDR3 runs to 13 residues. V lost 5 bases and J lost 5, with 10 bases in between. CDR3 bases: TGTGCCAGTAGTCTAAACGGTTATCAGCCCCAGCATTTT. It codes for CASSLNGYQPQHF.

The chain uses TRBV5-4 and TRBJ2-7, with 7 nucleotides matching TRBD2. V shed 1 base and J 3 bases; nucleotides not matched to a gene: 7. The V gene's germline CDR1 is SGHNT and CDR2 YYREEE (reference sequence). The CDR3 extends over 15 amino acids. The CDR3 region has the DNA TGTGCCAGCAGCTTGTCGGGAGGCGGGGTCTACGAGCAGTACTTC. Protein: CASSLSGGGVYEQYF.

The rearrangement links TRBV11-1 to TRBJ1-6, with D perhaps TRBD1 (5 bases). The CDR3 covers 14 residues. The germline V and J ends were trimmed by 5 bases and 9 bases, with 14 bases remaining between them. CDR1 and CDR2 (germline): SGHAT, FQDESV (reference sequence). This chain's CDR3 is CASSQKGRGSPLHF. The CDR3 bases are TGTGCCAGCAGCCAAAAGGGGAGGGGTTCACCCCTCCACTTT.

The chain carries TRBV7-8 and TRBJ1-1; 11 bases align to TRBD1. Germline V gives CDR1 SGHVS, CDR2 FQNEAQ. The CDR3 is 17 amino acids. V lost 6 bases, J lost 1 base, and 10 bases stayed unmatched. DNA of the CDR3: TGTGCCAGCAGTCCCCGGGCCGGACAGGGGGCGAACACTGAAGCTTTCTTT. Protein: CASSPRAGQGANTEAFF.

The chain couples TRBV2 to TRBJ1-5; D might be TRBD1 (6 bases). Deletions cut 9 bases from V and 5 bases from J, with 17 bases between. This CDR3 comprises 14 residues. Germline V lookup: CDR1 SNHLY, CDR2 FYNNEI. CDR3 bases: TGTGCCAGTTCAATTAGGGGGAGAGATCAGCCCCAGCATTTT. Amino acids: CASSIRGRDQPQHF.

V and J are TRBV28 and TRBJ2-7; 9 nucleotides align to TRBD2. CDR3 length: 15 amino acids. After removal of 6 bases from V and 6 bases from J, the junction contained 12 bases not matched to a gene. Germline V gene sequence: CDR1 MDHEN, CDR2 SYDVKM. CDR3 nucleotide sequence: TGTGCCAGCAGCCCCCCGTCGGGCGGGAGGGGCGAGCAGTACTTC. This codes for CASSPPSGGRGEQYF.

The rearrangement uses TRBV5-1 and TRBJ2-3, with D perhaps matching TRBD2 (6 bases). V was cut by 0 bases and J by 3 bases, with 8 bases left in between. Germline lookup yields CDR1 SGHRS and CDR2 YFSETQ. CDR3 length: 14 amino acids. CDR3 sequence: CASSLERGTDTQYF. CDR3 coding DNA: TGCGCCAGCAGCTTGGAACGGGGGACAGATACGCAGTATTTT.

V and J are TRBV6-5 and TRBJ2-1, with a possible D match to TRBD2 (5 bases). Trimming took 9 bases from V and 0 from J, leaving 9 bases between them. Germline assignment: CDR1 MNHEY and CDR2 SVGAGI. This CDR3 comprises 13 residues. This chain's CDR3 is CASSAISYNEQFF. CDR3 DNA sequence: TGTGCCAGTAGCGCGATCTCCTACAATGAGCAGTTCTTC.

The table lists this clone with a few counts. This chain joins TRBV7-9 and TRBJ2-3; D not resolved. The CDR3 runs 13 residues. Germline CDR1 and CDR2: SEHNR and FQNEAQ (reference sequence). Trimming stripped 2 bases from V and 1 base from J, with 4 bases between. The CDR3 nucleotides read TGTGCCAGCAGCTTACAGGGCACAGATACGCAGTATTTT. Translation: CASSLQGTDTQYF.

This clone has at least ten counts. This chain joins TRBV28 and TRBJ1-1, with 10 bases aligning to TRBD1. This CDR3 is built from 16 residues. After removal of 2 bases from V and 5 bases from J, the junction contained 8 bases not matched to a gene. Looked up from germline, CDR1 is MDHEN and CDR2 is SYDVKM. CDR3 loop: CASSLAGTGERTEAFF. The CDR3 bases are TGTGCCAGCAGTTTAGCCGGGACAGGGGAACGAACTGAAGCTTTCTTT.

CDR3 DNA: TGTGCCAGCAGTTGGGACAGGGGCTTCCGAGAGACCCAGTACTTC. This encodes CASSWDRGFRETQYF. This chain links TRBV28 with TRBJ2-5, with 10 positions matching TRBD1. This CDR3 contains 15 residues. Germline V gives CDR1 MDHEN, CDR2 SYDVKM. Losses at the gene ends were 4 bases for V and 4 bases for J; bases not matched to a gene: 6.

The chain uses TRBV7-3 and TRBJ1-1; maybe TRBD1 (6 bases). The CDR3 is made up of 14 amino acids. CDR1 SGHTA and CDR2 FQGTGA come from the germline V gene. Trimming cost V 2 bases and J 1 base, with 8 bases left between them. For the CDR3, the DNA is TGTGCCAGCAGCTTATCAGGGGCGAACACTGAAGCTTTCTTT. This gives the protein CASSLSGANTEAFF. Combining the CDR3 with reference TRBV7-3 and TRBJ1-1 gives the whole variable domain GAGVSQTPSNKVTEKGKYVELRCDPISGHTALYWYRQSLGQGPEFLIYFQGTGAADDSGLPNDRFFAVRPEGSVSTLKIQRTERGDSAVYLCASSLSGANTEAFFGQGTRLTVV.

The J gene is TRBJ1-4, the V gene TRBV19; tentatively, D is TRBD1 (6 bases). Germline V gene sequence: CDR1 LNHDA, CDR2 SQIVND (reference sequence). The CDR3 runs 16 residues. Trimming took 9 bases from V and 0 from J, leaving 17 bases between them. Here the CDR3 DNA reads TGTGCCAGCATCAACCGAGGGGGGGCAACTAATGAAAAACTGTTTTTT. As protein: CASINRGGATNEKLFF.

V usage is TRBV2 and J usage is TRBJ1-5; a possible D gene is TRBD1 (5 bases). The length of the CDR3 is 13 residues. Germline CDR1 is SNHLY and CDR2 is FYNNEI. V shed 6 bases and J shed 5 bases, with 11 bases lying between them. CDR3 bases: TGTGCCAGCAGGGGGACGGGGGATCAGCCCCAGCATTTT. Translating it yields CASRGTGDQPQHF.

The CDR3 region has the DNA TGTGCCAGCAGTTTAGGGACGGGGGAAAAACTGTTTTTT. Protein: CASSLGTGEKLFF. The chain couples TRBV12-3 or TRBV12-4 to TRBJ1-4; D remains unclear. This CDR3 comprises 13 residues. The germline V and J ends were trimmed by 1 base and 8 bases, with 8 bases remaining between them.

The chain has TRBV4-1 and TRBJ1-1, with 11 positions matching TRBD1. The CDR3 is 15 residues long. V lost 4 bases, J lost 4 bases, and 5 bases stayed unmatched. Germline CDR1 is MGHRA and CDR2 is YSYEKL. CDR3 nucleotide sequence: TGCGCCAGCAGCCTCCTCGGACAGGGGGCCACTGAAGCTTTCTTT. Protein: CASSLLGQGATEAFF.

This clone was seen just once. The chain couples TRBV2 to TRBJ2-2, with D uncertain. V gave up 4 bases and J gave up 6 bases, with 3 bases separating them. The CDR3 has 11 amino acids. Germline V gene lookup returns CDR1 SNHLY and CDR2 FYNNEI. The CDR3 region has the DNA TGTGCCAGCAGTGTCGCCGGGGAGCTGTTTTTT. Translating gives CASSVAGELFF.

V and J are TRBV7-8 and TRBJ2-1, with 11 bases lining up with TRBD2. Looked up from germline, CDR1 is SGHVS and CDR2 is FQNEAQ. V dropped 4 bases and J dropped 3; count of bases not matched to a gene: 8. The length of the CDR3 is 17 residues. The CDR3 sequence is CASSWGVGTSGYNEQFF. The CDR3 DNA follows: TGTGCCAGCAGCTGGGGGGTCGGGACTAGCGGCTACAATGAGCAGTTCTTC.